Listed below are T cell receptor beta chains from one sample, sequenced in a study of identical twins. From the 5' RACE reads, TCRdb called clonotypes with MiXCR, one entry per CDR3 protein. The table lists hundreds of thousands of distinct CDR3 sequences, 8% to 9% of them singletons. The data were also submitted as part of a second study, on yellow fever vaccine responses in identical twins.

What was sequenced was PBMCs. The receptors derive from a woman younger than 35 in good health. Both conserved end residues are part of each CDR3. The order of the fields is CDR3 length, J gene, D gene, V gene, clone size, CDR3 DNA, CDR3 protein. The D gene is left open where the match is weak. Size is omitted from some rows. Given values are once, few, many or a class for expanded clones.

16	TRBJ2-5	-	TRBV11-2	few	TGTGCCAGCAGCTTAGAGGGAAGAAGTGACCAAGAGACCCAGTACTTC	CASSLEGRSDQETQYF
16	TRBJ2-5	TRBD1	TRBV28	-	TGTGCCAGCAGCACCTTGACAGGGCTCGTCCAAGAGACCCAGTACTTC	CASSTLTGLVQETQYF
11	TRBJ1-1	-	TRBV6-2/TRBV6-3	-	TGTGCCAGCAGTTACGCAGGCGAAGCTTTCTTT	CASSYAGEAFF
13	TRBJ2-2	-	TRBV2	once	TGTGCCAGCAGTGAAAGAACTCCCGGGAAGCTGTTTTTT	CASSERTPGKLFF
13	TRBJ2-4	TRBD2	TRBV20-1	few	TGCAGTGCTAGAGATAGCGGGACTCACATTCAGTACTTC	CSARDSGTHIQYF
15	TRBJ2-5	-	TRBV3-1	-	TGTGCCAGCAGCTGTCCCGTCGTGGAAGGAGAGACCCAGTACTTC	CASSCPVVEGETQYF
13	TRBJ1-2	-	TRBV7-3	few	TGTGCCAGCAGCTTAGAGCGGCAGTTTGGCTACACCTTC	CASSLERQFGYTF
14	TRBJ1-5	-	TRBV12-3/TRBV12-4	many	TGTGCCAGCACCCGGGGAACAGGCAATCAGCCCCAGCATTTT	CASTRGTGNQPQHF
12	TRBJ1-1	TRBD1	TRBV6-6	-	TGTGCCAGCAGTTATGGGTCAGGGGGAGCTTTCTTT	CASSYGSGGAFF
16	TRBJ1-1	-	TRBV2	many	TGTGCCAGCAGTGGAGTAGGGCAGGGGTTCGGCACTGAAGCTTTCTTT	CASSGVGQGFGTEAFF
16	TRBJ2-3	-	TRBV29-1	-	TGCAGCGTTGAAGATCTGCGAGGGGGGGGCACAGATACGCAGTATTTT	CSVEDLRGGGTDTQYF
14	TRBJ2-7	-	TRBV11-2	few	TGTGCCAGCAGCTTAGGGGTCCGAGCCTACGAGCAGTACTTC	CASSLGVRAYEQYF
16	TRBJ2-1	-	TRBV29-1	-	TGCAGCGTTGTCTCGCTGGTCAGGGTCTCCTACAATGAGCAGTTCTTC	CSVVSLVRVSYNEQFF
16	TRBJ2-7	-	TRBV7-8	few	TGTGCCAGCAGCTTAGTGGCGAGGGATAACTCCTACGAGCAGTACTTC	CASSLVARDNSYEQYF
17	TRBJ2-5	-	TRBV11-2	-	TGTGCCAGCACCCCGGTCGGGCAGGCCGTATACCAAGAGACCCAGTACTTC	CASTPVGQAVYQETQYF
15	TRBJ2-3	-	TRBV27	-	TGTGCCAGCAGTTCAATACTGGAGGTGACAGATACGCAGTATTTT	CASSSILEVTDTQYF
17	TRBJ2-3	TRBD2	TRBV9	-	TGTGCCAGCAGCGTGGGACTAGCGGCGATAAGCACAGATACGCAGTATTTT	CASSVGLAAISTDTQYF
13	TRBJ1-5	-	TRBV20-1	-	TGCAGTGCTCCCGACCCCGCGGGTCAGCCCCAGCATTTT	CSAPDPAGQPQHF
18	TRBJ2-1	TRBD2	TRBV20-1	-	TGCAGTGCTAGAGATCCCGCTGGTAGCGGGAAATCCTACAATGAGCAGTTCTTC	CSARDPAGSGKSYNEQFF
15	TRBJ2-3	TRBD2	TRBV10-3	few	TGTGCCATCAGCGAAAGCGGGGTGGGGGCAGATACGCAGTATTTT	CAISESGVGADTQYF
14	TRBJ2-1	TRBD2	TRBV20-1	few	TGCAGTGCTAAGGAGGGGAGGGACTACAATGAGCAGTTCTTC	CSAKEGRDYNEQFF
14	TRBJ2-2	-	TRBV5-1	many	TGCGCCAGCAGGGCCGCCTCGAACACCGGGGAGCTGTTTTTT	CASRAASNTGELFF
15	TRBJ2-2	-	TRBV18	-	TGTGCCAGCTCATATATCCAGAGTAACACCGGGGAGCTGTTTTTT	CASSYIQSNTGELFF
19	TRBJ2-3	TRBD2	TRBV4-2	-	TGTGCCAGCAGCCAACCTCCCATAGGACTAGCGGGGATCACAGATACGCAGTATTTT	CASSQPPIGLAGITDTQYF
16	TRBJ2-6	-	TRBV28	once	TGTGCCAGCAGTATAGACGGACGGAAAGGGGCCAACGCCCTGACTTTC	CASSIDGRKGANALTF
16	TRBJ2-2	-	TRBV5-5	many	TGTGCCAGCAGCTTGGCCCAGGACAGAAACACCGGGGAGCTGTTTTTT	CASSLAQDRNTGELFF
18	TRBJ2-5	TRBD2	TRBV4-3	many	TGCGCCAGCAGCCAAGATGTACTAGCGGGCTACCGCCAAGAGACCCAGTACTTC	CASSQDVLAGYRQETQYF
13	TRBJ2-7	-	TRBV7-9	-	TGTGCCAGCGAGGGACGGGCAACCTACGAGCAGTACTTC	CASEGRATYEQYF
14	TRBJ1-1	-	TRBV5-1	few	TGCGCCAGCAGCGACAATACAGGGAACACTGAAGCTTTCTTT	CASSDNTGNTEAFF
17	TRBJ2-6	-	TRBV24-1	-	TGTGCCACCAGTGATCGGGACCCAAGCTCTGGGGCCAACGTCCTGACTTTC	CATSDRDPSSGANVLTF
14	TRBJ2-5	-	TRBV7-2	-	TGTGCCAGCAGCTTAGAGATAGGGGCAGAGACCCAGTACTTC	CASSLEIGAETQYF
16	TRBJ2-1	TRBD2	TRBV15	-	TGTGCCACCAGCAGAAAAGAAGCGGGACCCTCAAATGAGCAGTTCTTC	CATSRKEAGPSNEQFF
15	TRBJ2-1	TRBD2	TRBV29-1	-	TGCAGCGGTAGCGGGACCCCGCGTTCCTACAATGAGCAGTTCTTC	CSGSGTPRSYNEQFF
15	TRBJ2-1	-	TRBV19	-	TGTGCCAGTAGTATACCATCGGGGGACTACAATGAGCAGTTCTTC	CASSIPSGDYNEQFF
13	TRBJ1-1	-	TRBV12-3/TRBV12-4	many	TGTGCCAGCGCGGCAGGGTGGGACTCTGAAGCTTTCTTT	CASAAGWDSEAFF
15	TRBJ2-7	TRBD2	TRBV6-2/TRBV6-3	many	TGTGCCAGCAGAGCCAGCGGGAGTCATTACAACGAGCAGTACTTC	CASRASGSHYNEQYF
17	TRBJ2-1	-	TRBV28	many	TGTGCCAGCAGTTACCCCAGGGGTAGCGTGAACTACAATGAGCAGTTCTTC	CASSYPRGSVNYNEQFF
12	TRBJ2-7	-	TRBV12-3/TRBV12-4	many	TGTGCCAGCAGGTACTTGGACAGCAAATGGTACTTC	CASRYLDSKWYF
15	TRBJ2-7	TRBD1	TRBV27	-	TGTGCCAGCAGCGCCGCTGGGACAGACCCCTACGAGCAGTACTTC	CASSAAGTDPYEQYF
13	TRBJ2-7	-	TRBV10-3	-	TGTGCCATCAGTGGGATCCTCTCCTACGAGCAGTACTTC	CAISGILSYEQYF
12	TRBJ2-3	-	TRBV6-6	many	TGTGCCAGCAGTTCCCCCCCAGATACGCAGTATTTT	CASSSPPDTQYF
16	TRBJ1-1	-	TRBV15	-	TGTGCCACCAGCAGAGATGTTTTGGGGGGTAACACTGAAGCTTTCTTT	CATSRDVLGGNTEAFF
15	TRBJ2-1	TRBD2	TRBV29-1	-	TGCAGCGTCGAAGGGACTACTAACTCCTACAATGAGCAGTTCTTC	CSVEGTTNSYNEQFF
15	TRBJ2-3	-	TRBV7-9	few	TGTGCCAGCACCCCTACCGGGACTGGGCAGGATACGCAGTATTTT	CASTPTGTGQDTQYF
15	TRBJ2-2	TRBD1	TRBV2	few	TGTGCCAGCCCGACGGGACAGGGTGGAACCGGGGAGCTGTTTTTT	CASPTGQGGTGELFF
13	TRBJ2-7	TRBD1	TRBV12-3/TRBV12-4	-	TGTGCCAGCAGTAGGGACAGGGGAAGGTCGCAGTACTTC	CASSRDRGRSQYF
15	TRBJ2-7	TRBD2	TRBV4-3	-	TGCGCCAGCAGCCAAGATAGGGAGGGGACCTACGAGCAGTACTTC	CASSQDREGTYEQYF
16	TRBJ2-7	TRBD2	TRBV29-1	many	TGCAGCGTTGTGTTGGCGGGAGGGCCGCGCGTCTACGAGCAGTACTTC	CSVVLAGGPRVYEQYF
17	TRBJ2-3	TRBD2	TRBV28	-	TGTGCCAGCAGTTTTAGTTTGCGGGAGCACAGGTCAGATACGCAGTATTTT	CASSFSLREHRSDTQYF
13	TRBJ2-5	-	TRBV7-9	many	TGTGCCAGCAGCAAGCAGCTGGGGGAGACCCAGTACTTC	CASSKQLGETQYF
12	TRBJ2-7	-	TRBV12-3/TRBV12-4	-	TGTGCCAGCAGTTTCATAATACACGAGCAGTACTTC	CASSFIIHEQYF
16	TRBJ2-5	TRBD2	TRBV4-3	-	TGCGCCAGCAGCCAAGATGGTGCCGGGAGGGCCTCGACCCAGTACTTC	CASSQDGAGRASTQYF
15	TRBJ2-7	-	TRBV27	few	TGTGCCAGCAGTTTATCGGGAGTACTCTCCTACGAGCAGTACTTC	CASSLSGVLSYEQYF
18	TRBJ2-6	TRBD1	TRBV9	-	TGTGCCAGCAGCCTTAACCAGGGACAGATAGCTGGGGCCAACGTCCTGACTTTC	CASSLNQGQIAGANVLTF
12	TRBJ2-7	-	TRBV28	few	TGTGCCAGCAGTTTTGACATTTACGAGCAGTACTTC	CASSFDIYEQYF
16	TRBJ2-5	-	TRBV4-1	-	TGCGCCAGCAGCCAAGAATATGCGGAGTACCAAGAGACCCAGTACTTC	CASSQEYAEYQETQYF
13	TRBJ2-7	-	TRBV24-1	few	TGTGCCACCAGTGACAGACGGACCTACGAGCAGTACTTC	CATSDRRTYEQYF
14	TRBJ2-3	-	TRBV2	few	TGTGCCAGCAGTGAGGGGGACAACACAGATACGCAGTATTTT	CASSEGDNTDTQYF
19	TRBJ2-5	TRBD2	TRBV4-3	-	TGCGCCAGCAGCCAAGAGTGGCTAGCGGAATCCCGCCTACAAGAGACCCAGTACTTC	CASSQEWLAESRLQETQYF
14	TRBJ2-1	TRBD2	TRBV6-1	-	TGTGCCAGCAGCCAGCGGGACTCCTACAATGAGCAGTTCTTC	CASSQRDSYNEQFF